The source of this TCR beta chain is a study of CD8+CD57+ T cells in acquired aplastic anemia. V gave up 4 bases and J gave up 3 bases, with 19 bases separating them. The germline gives CDR1 SGHAT, CDR2 FQNNGV. CDR3 size: 16 residues. For CDR3 and TCR beta VDJ profiling, genomic DNA was the template used. Each CDR3 protein gets one entry after TCRdb re-called the reads with MiXCR. The repertoire has about 130,000 distinct CDR3 sequences, around 48% of them found once; the top ten carry about 2.5%. The rearrangement joins TRBV11-2 to TRBJ2-7; TRBD2 is a possible D gene (6 bases). The sequenced material came from sorted CD4+, CD8+, or CD8+CD57+ T cells (not recorded which) from PBMCs. The TCR was taken from a human donor in good health, serving as a control. The CDR3 sequence: CASSSRAQAGDYEQYF. As DNA, the CDR3 is TGTGCCAGCAGCTCCAGGGCCCAAGCGGGTGACTACGAGCAGTACTTC.